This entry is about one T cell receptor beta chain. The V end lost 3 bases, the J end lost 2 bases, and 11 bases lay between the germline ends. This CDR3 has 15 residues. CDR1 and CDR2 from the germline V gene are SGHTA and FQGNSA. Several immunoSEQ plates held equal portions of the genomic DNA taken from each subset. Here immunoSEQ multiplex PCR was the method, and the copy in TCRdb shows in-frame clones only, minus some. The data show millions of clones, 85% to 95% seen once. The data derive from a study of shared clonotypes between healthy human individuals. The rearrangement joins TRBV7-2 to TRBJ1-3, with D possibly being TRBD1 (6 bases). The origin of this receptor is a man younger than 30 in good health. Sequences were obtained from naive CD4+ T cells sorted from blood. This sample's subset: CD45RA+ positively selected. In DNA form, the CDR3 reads TGTGCCAGCAGCTTTCAGGGGAATCCTGGAAACACCATATATTTT. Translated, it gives CASSFQGNPGNTIYF.